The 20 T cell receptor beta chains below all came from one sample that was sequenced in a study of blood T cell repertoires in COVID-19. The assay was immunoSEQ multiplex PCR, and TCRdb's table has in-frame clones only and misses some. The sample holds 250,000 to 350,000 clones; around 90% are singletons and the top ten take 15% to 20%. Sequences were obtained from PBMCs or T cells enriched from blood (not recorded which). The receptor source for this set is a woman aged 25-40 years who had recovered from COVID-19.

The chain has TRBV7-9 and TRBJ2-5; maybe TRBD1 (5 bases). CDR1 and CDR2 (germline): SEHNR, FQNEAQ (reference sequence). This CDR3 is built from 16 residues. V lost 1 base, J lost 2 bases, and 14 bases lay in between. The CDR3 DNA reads TGTGCCAGCAGCTTAGGACAGTCTACACTTCAAGAGACCCAGTACTTC. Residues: CASSLGQSTLQETQYF.

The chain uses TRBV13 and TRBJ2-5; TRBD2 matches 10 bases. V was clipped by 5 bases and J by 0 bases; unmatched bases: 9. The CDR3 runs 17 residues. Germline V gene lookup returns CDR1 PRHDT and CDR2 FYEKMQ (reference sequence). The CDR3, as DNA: TGTGCCAGCAGCAAAGTAGCGGGGGGCGGGTACCAAGAGACCCAGTACTTC. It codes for CASSKVAGGGYQETQYF.

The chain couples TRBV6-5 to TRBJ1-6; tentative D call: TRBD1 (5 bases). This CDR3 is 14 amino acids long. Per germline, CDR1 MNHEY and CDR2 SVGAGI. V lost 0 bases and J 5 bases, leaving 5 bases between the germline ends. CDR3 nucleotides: TGTGCCAGCAGTTACTCAGGGGATAATTCACCCCTCCACTTT. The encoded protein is CASSYSGDNSPLHF.

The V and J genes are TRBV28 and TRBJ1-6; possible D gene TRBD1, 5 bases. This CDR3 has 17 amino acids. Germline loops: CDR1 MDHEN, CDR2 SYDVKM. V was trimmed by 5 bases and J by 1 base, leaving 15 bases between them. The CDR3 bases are TGTGCCAGCAGTCCCAGCGACAGCCGATCCTATAATTCACCCCTCCACTTT. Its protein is CASSPSDSRSYNSPLHF.

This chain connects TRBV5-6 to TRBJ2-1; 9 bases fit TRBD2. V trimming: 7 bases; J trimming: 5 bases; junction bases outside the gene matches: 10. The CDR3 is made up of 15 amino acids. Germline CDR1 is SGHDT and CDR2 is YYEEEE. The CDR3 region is CASGYSGRTHNEQFF. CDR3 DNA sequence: TGTGCCAGCGGCTACAGCGGGAGGACCCACAATGAGCAGTTCTTC.

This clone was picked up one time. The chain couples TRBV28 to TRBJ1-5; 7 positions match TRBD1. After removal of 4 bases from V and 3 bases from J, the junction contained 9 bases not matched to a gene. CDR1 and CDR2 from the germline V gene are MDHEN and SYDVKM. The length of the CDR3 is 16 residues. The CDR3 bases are TGTGCCAGCAGTTCACGGACAGGACTTTTCAATCAGCCCCAGCATTTT. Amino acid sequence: CASSSRTGLFNQPQHF.

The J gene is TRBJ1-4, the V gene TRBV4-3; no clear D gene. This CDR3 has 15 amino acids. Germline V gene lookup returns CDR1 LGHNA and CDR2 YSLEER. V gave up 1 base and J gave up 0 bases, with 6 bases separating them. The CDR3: CASSQVFATNEKLFF. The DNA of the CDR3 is TGCGCCAGCAGCCAAGTTTTCGCAACTAATGAAAAACTGTTTTTT.

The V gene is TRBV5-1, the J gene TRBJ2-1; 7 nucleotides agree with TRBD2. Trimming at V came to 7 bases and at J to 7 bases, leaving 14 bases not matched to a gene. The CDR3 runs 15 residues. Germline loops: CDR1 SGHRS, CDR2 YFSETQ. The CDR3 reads CASGHVAGEGNEQFF. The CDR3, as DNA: TGCGCCAGCGGACACGTAGCGGGCGAGGGGAATGAGCAGTTCTTC.

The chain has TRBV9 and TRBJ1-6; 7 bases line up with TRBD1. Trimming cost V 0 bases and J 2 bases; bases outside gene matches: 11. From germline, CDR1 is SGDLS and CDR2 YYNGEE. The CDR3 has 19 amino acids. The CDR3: CASSVDLGGPDPYNSPLHF. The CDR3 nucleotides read TGTGCCAGCAGCGTAGACCTAGGGGGCCCCGATCCCTATAATTCACCCCTCCACTTT.

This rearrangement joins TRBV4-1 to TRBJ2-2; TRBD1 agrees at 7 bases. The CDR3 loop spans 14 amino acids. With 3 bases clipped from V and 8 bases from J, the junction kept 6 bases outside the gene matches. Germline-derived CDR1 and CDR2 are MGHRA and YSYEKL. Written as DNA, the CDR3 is TGCGCCAGCAGCCAGACAGGGACGGGAGGGGAGCTGTTTTTT. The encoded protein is CASSQTGTGGELFF.

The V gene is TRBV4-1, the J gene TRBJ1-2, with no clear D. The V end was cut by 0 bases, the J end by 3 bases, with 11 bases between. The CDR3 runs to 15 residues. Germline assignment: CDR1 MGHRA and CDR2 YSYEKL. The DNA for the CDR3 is TGCGCCAGCAGCCAAGATCGAACGGTTGACTATGGCTACACCTTC. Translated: CASSQDRTVDYGYTF.

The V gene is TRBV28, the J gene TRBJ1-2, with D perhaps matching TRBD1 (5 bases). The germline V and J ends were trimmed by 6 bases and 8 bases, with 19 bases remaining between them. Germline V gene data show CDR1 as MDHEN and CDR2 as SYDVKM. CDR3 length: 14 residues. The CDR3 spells CASRTSGDGGGYTF. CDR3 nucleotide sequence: TGTGCCAGCAGAACTTCGGGGGACGGCGGGGGCTACACCTTC.

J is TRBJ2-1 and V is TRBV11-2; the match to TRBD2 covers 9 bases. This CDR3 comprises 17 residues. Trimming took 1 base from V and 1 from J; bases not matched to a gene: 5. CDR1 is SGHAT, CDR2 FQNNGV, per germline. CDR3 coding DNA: TGTGCCAGCAGCTTAGTCCCTAGCGGGAAATCCTACAATGAGCAGTTCTTC. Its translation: CASSLVPSGKSYNEQFF.

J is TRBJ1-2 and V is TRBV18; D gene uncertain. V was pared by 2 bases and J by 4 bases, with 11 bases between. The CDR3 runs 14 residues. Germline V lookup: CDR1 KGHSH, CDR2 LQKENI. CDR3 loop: CASSPSREIYGYTF. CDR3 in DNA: TGTGCCAGCTCACCAAGTCGGGAAATCTATGGCTACACCTTC.

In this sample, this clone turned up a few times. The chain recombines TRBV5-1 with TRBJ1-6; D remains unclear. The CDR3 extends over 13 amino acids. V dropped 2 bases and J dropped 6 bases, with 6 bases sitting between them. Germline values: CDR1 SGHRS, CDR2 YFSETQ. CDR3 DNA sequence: TGCGCCAGCAGCTTTAACGGTAATTCACCCCTCCACTTT. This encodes CASSFNGNSPLHF.

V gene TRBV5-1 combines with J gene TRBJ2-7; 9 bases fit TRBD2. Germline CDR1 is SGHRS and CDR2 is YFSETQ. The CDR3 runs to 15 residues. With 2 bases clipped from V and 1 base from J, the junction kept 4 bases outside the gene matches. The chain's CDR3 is CASSFGTSSSYEQYF. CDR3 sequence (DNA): TGCGCCAGCAGCTTTGGGACTAGCTCGTCCTACGAGCAGTACTTC.

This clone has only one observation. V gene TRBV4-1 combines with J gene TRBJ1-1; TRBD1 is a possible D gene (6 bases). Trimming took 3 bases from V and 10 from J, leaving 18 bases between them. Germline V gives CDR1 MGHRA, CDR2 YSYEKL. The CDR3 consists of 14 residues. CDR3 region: CASSQLTGSGGAFF. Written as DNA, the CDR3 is TGCGCCAGCAGCCAGCTGACAGGATCGGGAGGAGCTTTCTTT.

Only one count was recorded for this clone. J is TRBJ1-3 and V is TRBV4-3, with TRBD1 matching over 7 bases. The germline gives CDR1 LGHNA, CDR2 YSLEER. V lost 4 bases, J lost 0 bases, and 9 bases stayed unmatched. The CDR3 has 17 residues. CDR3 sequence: CASSRFRDSSSGNTIYF. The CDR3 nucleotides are TGCGCCAGCAGCCGGTTCCGGGACAGCTCCTCTGGAAACACCATATATTTT.

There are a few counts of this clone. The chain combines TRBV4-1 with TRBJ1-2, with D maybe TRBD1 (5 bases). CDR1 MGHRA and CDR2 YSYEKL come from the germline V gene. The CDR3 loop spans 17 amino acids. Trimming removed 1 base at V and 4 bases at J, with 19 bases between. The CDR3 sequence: CASSQGPPSGGIYGYTF. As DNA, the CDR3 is TGCGCCAGCAGCCAAGGTCCCCCCAGCGGGGGGATCTATGGCTACACCTTC.

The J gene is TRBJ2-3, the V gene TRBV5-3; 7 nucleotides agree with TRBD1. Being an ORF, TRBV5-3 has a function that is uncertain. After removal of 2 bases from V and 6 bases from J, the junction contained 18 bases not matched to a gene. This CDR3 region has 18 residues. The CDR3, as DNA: TGTGCCAGAAGCTTTCCGGGACAGAATGGCGGAGATTTGGATACGCAGTATTTT. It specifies CARSFPGQNGGDLDTQYF.